These 3 T cell receptor beta chains were sequenced from one sample in a study of regulatory T cells in long-lasting Graves disease. With iRepertoire HTBI primers and Arm-PCR of CDR3 regions, TCR beta libraries were built. TCRdb re-analysed the multiplex PCR reads in MiXCR, keeping a single row per CDR3 protein. This table holds 550,000 or so distinct CDR3 sequences, approximately 12% found once. As to time point: newly diagnosed GD, antithyroid drugs for less than 3 months. Generation of the TCR library employed RNA extracted from PBMCs. These data are also associated with another study on T cells in Graves' hyperthyroidism and ophthalmopathy.

The sample here was peripheral blood mononuclear cells (PBMCs), taken at new diagnosis, from a patient treated with antithyroid drugs. The receptors derive from a woman under 40 with Graves disease.

The V and J genes are TRBV28 and TRBJ2-2; D not certain. Germline V CDR1 and CDR2: MDHEN, SYDVKM. The V end lost 7 bases, the J end lost 5 bases, and 8 bases lay between the germline ends. The CDR3 spans 12 residues. As DNA, the CDR3 is TGTGCCAGCATAGATTGGACCGGGGAGCTGTTTTTT. Translated, it gives CASIDWTGELFF.

This clonotype has a count of ten or more. The V gene is TRBV7-9, the J gene TRBJ1-1, with D tentatively TRBD1 (5 bases). Trimming cost V 6 bases and J 4 bases, with 15 bases left between them. Germline V gene sequence: CDR1 SEHNR, CDR2 FQNEAQ (reference sequence). This CDR3 is 14 amino acids long. The chain's CDR3 is CASSLLMGGTEAFF. CDR3 DNA sequence: TGTGCCAGCAGTCTTCTTATGGGGGGCACTGAAGCTTTCTTT.

In regard to this clonotype: A read error may account for a junction end that differs from germline. The V gene is TRBV3-1, the J gene TRBJ1-1; TRBD1 aligns across 7 bases. Germline V CDR1 and CDR2: LGHDT, YNNKEL (reference sequence). This CDR3 has 15 amino acids. CDR3 region: CASRQWDRLNTGAFF. The DNA of the CDR3 is TGTGCCAGCAGGCAATGGGACAGATTAAACACTGGAGCTTTCTTT.